A selection of T cell receptor beta chains follows, all from one sample in a study of blood T cell repertoires in COVID-19. Data came from immunoSEQ multiplex PCR; TCRdb stores just in-frame clones and leaves some out. The sample has approximately 200,000 clones, about 84% seen once; the top ten hold roughly 18%. Sequenced material: peripheral blood. Receptors were obtained from a person aged 65 to 79 with COVID-19, enrolled during active disease. The CDR3 runs from the conserved cysteine through the conserved F or W. The order of the fields is D gene, clone size, V gene, J gene, CDR3 protein, CDR3 DNA. A D gene is named only where the DNA matches it firmly. Size is omitted from some rows. Given values are once, few, many or a class for expanded clones.

>-|-|TRBV6-5|TRBJ1-2
CASRSGSYGYTF
TGTGCCAGCAGGTCTGGCAGCTATGGCTACACCTTC
>TRBD2|-|TRBV23-1|TRBJ2-7
CASSQLAGMKSYEQYF
TGCGCCAGCAGTCAGTTAGCGGGAATGAAATCCTACGAGCAGTACTTC
>-|-|TRBV24-1|TRBJ1-5
CATSDPRTGDHQPQHF
TGTGCCACCAGTGACCCCCGAACGGGGGATCATCAGCCCCAGCATTTT
>TRBD1|-|TRBV6-5|TRBJ1-4
CASRGTANEKLFF
TGTGCCAGCAGAGGGACAGCCAATGAAAAACTGTTTTTT
>-|-|TRBV12-3/TRBV12-4|TRBJ2-1
CASSLGTPYRQFF
TGTGCCAGCAGTTTAGGGACACCCTACAGGCAGTTCTTC
>-|-|TRBV27|TRBJ2-7
CASSSSGTAYEQYF
-
>-|-|TRBV11-2|TRBJ2-7
CASSLVQKYEQYF
TGTGCCAGCAGCTTAGTACAGAAATACGAGCAGTACTTC
>TRBD1|-|TRBV24-1|TRBJ2-7
CATSDRTGSYEQYF
TGTGCCACCAGTGACCGGACAGGTTCCTACGAGCAGTACTTC
>TRBD1|-|TRBV19|TRBJ1-6
CATKFRQGSNSPLHF
TGTGCCACCAAATTTCGACAGGGGAGTAATTCACCCCTCCACTTT
>-|-|TRBV7-6|TRBJ1-5
CASSSELYSNQPQHF
TGTGCCAGCAGCTCTGAACTGTACAGCAATCAGCCCCAGCATTTT
>TRBD2|-|TRBV6-2/TRBV6-3|TRBJ2-3
CASSYRSGGPTSTDTQYF
TGTGCCAGCAGTTACCGTAGCGGGGGGCCGACTAGCACAGATACGCAGTATTTT
>-|-|TRBV3-1/TRBV3-2|TRBJ1-1
CASSQRTEGNTEAFF
TGTGCCAGCAGCCAACGGACGGAGGGGAACACTGAAGCTTTCTTT
>-|-|TRBV28|TRBJ1-6
CASSLVPSNSPLHF
TGTGCCAGCAGTTTAGTTCCGAGTAATTCACCCCTCCACTTT
>-|-|TRBV19|TRBJ2-4
CASSSRKTGEGNIQYF
TGTGCCAGTAGTTCCCGTAAGACAGGCGAAGGAAACATTCAGTACTTC
>-|-|TRBV7-9|TRBJ2-1
CASRQGYNEQFF
TGTGCCAGCAGGCAGGGATACAATGAGCAGTTCTTC
>-|-|TRBV6-4|TRBJ2-5
CASSLTGQEETQYF
TGTGCCAGCAGTCTCACAGGGCAAGAAGAGACCCAGTACTTC
>TRBD2|-|TRBV5-1|TRBJ2-1
CASSYTSGGDNEQFF
TGCGCCAGCAGCTACACTAGCGGGGGGGACAATGAGCAGTTCTTC
>-|once|TRBV28|TRBJ2-2
CASTDAQVGAGELFF
TGTGCCAGCACCGACGCACAGGTGGGCGCCGGGGAGCTGTTTTTT
>TRBD1|-|TRBV5-1|TRBJ2-7
CASSLVGQGAYEQYF
TGCGCCAGCAGCTTGGTGGGACAGGGGGCATACGAGCAGTACTTC
>TRBD2|-|TRBV10-3|TRBJ2-7
CASREGGQSSYEQYF
TGTGCCAGCCGGGAGGGGGGTCAAAGCTCCTACGAGCAGTACTTC
>-|-|TRBV3-1/TRBV3-2|TRBJ2-1
CASSQDPRSRDEQFF
TGTGCCAGCAGCCAAGATCCTCGGTCCCGCGATGAGCAGTTCTTC
>-|-|TRBV30|TRBJ1-2
CAWSVLGRGYGYTF
TGTGCCTGGAGTGTACTGGGCAGGGGCTATGGCTACACCTTC
>TRBD1|-|TRBV5-1|TRBJ2-2
CASSWTGPRGELFF
TGCGCCAGCAGTTGGACAGGCCCCAGGGGGGAGCTGTTTTTT
>TRBD1|few|TRBV29-1|TRBJ1-1
CSVRQGPVSTEAFF
TGCAGCGTAAGACAGGGACCTGTGAGCACTGAAGCTTTCTTT
>-|-|TRBV6-7|TRBJ1-3
CASRGPSPVGNTIYF
TGTGCCAGCAGGGGCCCCTCACCAGTCGGAAACACCATATATTTT
>-|-|TRBV20-1|TRBJ1-2
CSAAPSEGYTF
TGCAGTGCTGCACCGTCCGAGGGCTACACCTTC
>TRBD2|-|TRBV7-2|TRBJ2-3
CASSLISGGTDTQYF
TGTGCCAGCAGCTTAATTAGCGGGGGGACAGATACGCAGTATTTT
>-|-|TRBV28|TRBJ1-1
CASSGNGGLIGVGTEAFF
TGTGCCAGCAGTGGGAACGGGGGACTTATAGGGGTTGGCACTGAAGCTTTCTTT
>-|-|TRBV7-2|TRBJ1-1
CASSLTENTEAFF
TGTGCCAGCAGCCTTACAGAGAACACTGAAGCTTTCTTT
>-|once|TRBV12-3/TRBV12-4|TRBJ2-7
CASTFSRVNEQYF
TGTGCCAGCACCTTTAGTAGAGTAAACGAGCAGTACTTC
>-|-|TRBV10-2|TRBJ1-1
CASTIRGEAFF
TGCGCCAGCACCATAAGGGGTGAAGCTTTCTTT
>-|once|TRBV19|TRBJ2-7
CASSRQISYEQYF
TGTGCCAGTAGTAGGCAAATCTCCTACGAGCAGTACTTC
>-|-|TRBV6-1|TRBJ1-2
CASSEALGLVVYGYTF
TGTGCCAGCAGTGAAGCCTTGGGGCTCGTCGTGTATGGCTACACCTTC
>-|few|TRBV7-9|TRBJ1-2
CASSPPWTDYGYTF
TGTGCCAGCAGCCCCCCCTGGACAGACTATGGCTACACCTTC